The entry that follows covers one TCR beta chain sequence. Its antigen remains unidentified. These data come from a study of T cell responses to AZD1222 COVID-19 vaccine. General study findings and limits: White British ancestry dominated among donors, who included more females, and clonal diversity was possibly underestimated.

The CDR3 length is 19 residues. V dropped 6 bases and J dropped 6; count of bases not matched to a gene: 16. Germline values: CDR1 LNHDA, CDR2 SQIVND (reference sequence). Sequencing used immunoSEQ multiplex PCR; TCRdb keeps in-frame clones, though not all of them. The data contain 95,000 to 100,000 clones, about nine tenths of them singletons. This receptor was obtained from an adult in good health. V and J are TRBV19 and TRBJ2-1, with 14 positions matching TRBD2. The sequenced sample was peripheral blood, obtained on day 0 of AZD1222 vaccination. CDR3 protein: CASRVGGLAGAWLFNEQFF. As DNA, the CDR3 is TGTGCCAGTAGGGTAGGGGGACTAGCGGGGGCCTGGTTATTCAATGAGCAGTTCTTC.